These T cell receptor beta chains were read from a single sample in a study of T-cell memory formation after mild COVID-19. TCRdb called the 5' RACE reads again in MiXCR, with one record for every CDR3 protein. The sample lists more than 120,000 distinct CDR3 sequences, about 19% occurring once. Sequenced: PBMCs or a T cell subset sorted from them (not recorded which). The receptors were sampled from an adult woman who had mild COVID-19 (a few samples of this study predate the infection). Cell type and time point are not known. The CDR3 runs from the conserved cysteine through the conserved F or W. D genes are given only for firm matches. Size values are once, few and many counts, or a class for expanded clones, and some rows have none.

v_gene,d_gene,j_gene,abundance,len,CDR3nt,CDR3aa
TRBV29-1,TRBD2,TRBJ2-7,few,13,TGCAGCGTTGGTGGGACTACATATTACGAGCAGTACTTC,CSVGGTTYYEQYF
TRBV11-2,TRBD1,TRBJ1-1,NA,15,TGTGCCAGCAGCCATCCGGGACAGGGAAGCACTGAAGCTTTCTTT,CASSHPGQGSTEAFF
TRBV5-1,TRBD1,TRBJ1-2,many,14,TGCGCCAGCAGCGCCCGACAGGGGAACTATGGCTACACCTTC,CASSARQGNYGYTF
TRBV5-1,NA,TRBJ1-1,many,19,TGCGCCAGCAGCTTGGGGGACCCGGGTTTGGCTACCATGAACACTGAAGCTTTCTTT,CASSLGDPGLATMNTEAFF
TRBV5-1,TRBD1,TRBJ2-7,many,13,TGCGCCAGCAGCCGGGACAGGGCACTCGAGCAGTACTTC,CASSRDRALEQYF
TRBV5-1,NA,TRBJ2-7,once,17,TGCGCCAGCAGCCTACGCTCCGGGACTGCTGACTCCTACGAGCAGTACTTC,CASSLRSGTADSYEQYF
TRBV7-7,NA,TRBJ2-2,few,13,TGTGCTAGCAGCTTAGCCCTTGGCGGGGAGCTGTTTTTT,CASSLALGGELFF
TRBV20-1,NA,TRBJ2-3,NA,13,TGCAGTGCTAGAGTCCCGGGGGTAGATACGCAGTATTTT,CSARVPGVDTQYF
TRBV7-2,NA,TRBJ1-1,NA,14,TGTGCCAGCAGCTTAGGAGGGGAGTACACTGAAGCTTTCTTT,CASSLGGEYTEAFF
TRBV29-1,NA,TRBJ2-7,NA,15,TGCAGCGTGGGGGCCCCAGGCCTTAGGCTCTACGAGCAGTACTTC,CSVGAPGLRLYEQYF
TRBV24-1,NA,TRBJ2-3,once,14,TGTGCCACCAGTGTGGCTACGGGCACAGATACGCAGTATTTT,CATSVATGTDTQYF
TRBV12-3/TRBV12-4,NA,TRBJ1-1,few,14,TGTGCCAGCAGTTTATTGACGATGAACACTGAAGCTTTCTTT,CASSLLTMNTEAFF
TRBV7-9,TRBD1,TRBJ2-7,NA,15,TGTGCCAGCAGCCGGCCGGACAGGGGGCAATACGAGCAGTACTTC,CASSRPDRGQYEQYF
TRBV12-5,NA,TRBJ2-2,few,13,TGTGCTAGTGGTTTGTTACCCCACCGGGAGCTGTTTTTT,CASGLLPHRELFF
TRBV12-3/TRBV12-4,NA,TRBJ1-1,few,11,TGTGCCAGCAGTCTCGACAGTGAAGCTTTCTTT,CASSLDSEAFF
TRBV24-1,TRBD2,TRBJ2-1,few,16,TGTGCCACCAGTGATTTATTGGCGGGAGGTGGCAATGAGCAGTTCTTC,CATSDLLAGGGNEQFF
TRBV7-2,NA,TRBJ1-1,few,16,TGTGCCAGCAGCTTAGTTAGTGGGGTGTTCGGCACTGAAGCTTTCTTT,CASSLVSGVFGTEAFF
TRBV7-2,TRBD1,TRBJ2-7,many,14,TGTGCCAGCAGCCTATCGGGACAGGGCTACGAGCAGTACTTC,CASSLSGQGYEQYF
TRBV6-2/TRBV6-3,TRBD2,TRBJ2-1,NA,16,TGTGCCAGCAGTTACGCGAGCGGGGGGGCAAGTAATGAGCAGTTCTTC,CASSYASGGASNEQFF
TRBV29-1,NA,TRBJ1-1,few,13,TGCAGCGTTGTCGGACAGTTGAACACTGAAGCTTTCTTT,CSVVGQLNTEAFF
TRBV29-1,NA,TRBJ2-2,NA,13,TGCAGCGTTGAGCGGCCCGGCTCCGGGGAGCTGTTTTTT,CSVERPGSGELFF
TRBV5-1,NA,TRBJ2-1,NA,12,TGCGCCAGCAGCTTGGAGATAGGAGAGCAGTTCTTC,CASSLEIGEQFF
TRBV5-1,TRBD2,TRBJ2-1,NA,15,TGCGCCAGCAGCCAGGGACTAGCGGGAAACAATGAGCAGTTCTTC,CASSQGLAGNNEQFF
TRBV20-1,NA,TRBJ2-5,few,14,TGCAGTGCTCGACGACAGGTGGGTCTAGAGACCCAGTACTTC,CSARRQVGLETQYF
TRBV7-3,TRBD2,TRBJ2-3,many,20,TGTGCCAGCAGCTTAAAGTGGCGGGGGGGCGCCATCCCGCACACAGATACGCAGTATTTT,CASSLKWRGGAIPHTDTQYF
TRBV18,TRBD2,TRBJ2-2,NA,17,TGTGCCAGCTCACCAAGTCTAGCGGGAGTTGGCACCGGGGAGCTGTTTTTT,CASSPSLAGVGTGELFF
TRBV24-1,NA,TRBJ2-3,few,15,TGTGCCACCAGTGATTTGAAGTCCTCCACAGATACGCAGTATTTT,CATSDLKSSTDTQYF
TRBV4-3,NA,TRBJ2-1,NA,21,TGCGCCAGCAGCCAAGATGGTCCAGGCCTTAGCGGTTCAAGTTCCTACAATGAGCAGTTCTTC,CASSQDGPGLSGSSSYNEQFF
TRBV7-2,TRBD2,TRBJ2-3,NA,15,TGTGCCAGCAGCCAGGGACTATCAAGGACAGATACGCAGTATTTT,CASSQGLSRTDTQYF
TRBV7-3,TRBD2,TRBJ2-3,NA,15,TGTGCCAGCAGAGTAGCGGGAGTTGACACAGATACGCAGTATTTT,CASRVAGVDTDTQYF
TRBV7-6,NA,TRBJ2-1,few,14,TGTGCCAGCAGTCCAGGGCTACTCTACAATGAGCAGTTCTTC,CASSPGLLYNEQFF
TRBV5-1,NA,TRBJ2-7,few,13,TGCGCCAGCAGCTTGGGCGATACCTACGAGCAGTACTTC,CASSLGDTYEQYF
TRBV19,NA,TRBJ2-3,NA,14,TGTGCCAGTAGTATTTACGGGGACACAGATACGCAGTATTTT,CASSIYGDTDTQYF
TRBV6-5,NA,TRBJ2-5,few,14,TGTGCCAGCAGCCCCGGGACTCTGCAAGAGACCCAGTACTTC,CASSPGTLQETQYF
TRBV7-2,NA,TRBJ2-5,few,14,TGTGCCAGCAGTCCTCCTGGGTACCAAGAGACCCAGTACTTC,CASSPPGYQETQYF
TRBV27,NA,TRBJ2-6,NA,17,TGTGCCAGCAGTTTAGGGGCCTTAACCTCTGGGGCCAACGTCCTGACTTTC,CASSLGALTSGANVLTF
TRBV6-5,NA,TRBJ1-2,many,12,TGTGCCAGCAGCCCCGGGATGACGAGCTACACCTTC,CASSPGMTSYTF
TRBV7-9,NA,TRBJ2-1,NA,15,TGTGCCAGCAGCTTACTTGTCGGGCGTTACAATGAGCAGTTCTTC,CASSLLVGRYNEQFF
TRBV7-9,NA,TRBJ1-2,NA,13,TGTGCCAGCAGCTTAGGGTTCTCGTATGGCTACACCTTC,CASSLGFSYGYTF
TRBV27,TRBD2,TRBJ2-5,NA,15,TGTGCCAGCAGCCCCCAGGGACTAGCGGGGGCGACCCAGTACTTC,CASSPQGLAGATQYF
TRBV15,NA,TRBJ2-3,NA,13,TGTGCCACCAGCAGCAGGATCACAGATACGCAGTATTTT,CATSSRITDTQYF
TRBV5-4,TRBD2,TRBJ2-5,NA,14,TGTGCCGGCGGACTAGCGGGCGACAAAGAGACCCAGTACTTC,CAGGLAGDKETQYF
TRBV6-2/TRBV6-3,NA,TRBJ2-5,few,16,TGTGCCAGCAGTCATCCCACCCGGACTACTAAAGAGACCCAGTACTTC,CASSHPTRTTKETQYF
TRBV4-1,NA,TRBJ1-2,few,15,TGCGCCAGCAGCCAAGGATCGGGTACCGACTATGGCTACACCTTC,CASSQGSGTDYGYTF
TRBV7-9,NA,TRBJ2-3,NA,18,TGTGCCAGCAGCTTAAATGGGGGGCTTCGACACGGCACAGATACGCAGTATTTT,CASSLNGGLRHGTDTQYF
TRBV6-1,NA,TRBJ1-1,NA,14,TGTGCCAGCAGTGAAGCGTGGGGTAGGACTGAAGCTTTCTTT,CASSEAWGRTEAFF
TRBV12-3/TRBV12-4,NA,TRBJ2-5,few,13,TGTGCCAGCAACGGTGGGGGGCCGGAGACCCAGTACTTC,CASNGGGPETQYF
TRBV11-2,NA,TRBJ1-2,few,12,TGTGCCAGCAGCTTCACGAACTATGGCTACACCTTC,CASSFTNYGYTF
TRBV3-1,TRBD1,TRBJ1-5,few,14,TGTGCCAGCAGCCCTAACAGGGGGAATCAGCCCCAGCATTTT,CASSPNRGNQPQHF
TRBV7-2,TRBD1,TRBJ1-1,few,15,TGTGCCAGCAGCCGCCTGGGACAGGCGAACACTGAAGCTTTCTTT,CASSRLGQANTEAFF
TRBV5-1,NA,TRBJ1-4,few,14,TGCGCCAGCAGCTTGGACACCCTTGGGTTTCAACTGTTTTTT,CASSLDTLGFQLFF
TRBV7-9,TRBD2,TRBJ2-1,few,15,TGTGCCAGCAGCTTAGCTTCCAAAGCGGGGCATGAGCAGTTCTTC,CASSLASKAGHEQFF
TRBV7-2,TRBD2,TRBJ2-7,few,16,TGTGCCAGCAGCTTAGGCGCCGGGGAGGGATTCTACGAGCAGTACTTC,CASSLGAGEGFYEQYF